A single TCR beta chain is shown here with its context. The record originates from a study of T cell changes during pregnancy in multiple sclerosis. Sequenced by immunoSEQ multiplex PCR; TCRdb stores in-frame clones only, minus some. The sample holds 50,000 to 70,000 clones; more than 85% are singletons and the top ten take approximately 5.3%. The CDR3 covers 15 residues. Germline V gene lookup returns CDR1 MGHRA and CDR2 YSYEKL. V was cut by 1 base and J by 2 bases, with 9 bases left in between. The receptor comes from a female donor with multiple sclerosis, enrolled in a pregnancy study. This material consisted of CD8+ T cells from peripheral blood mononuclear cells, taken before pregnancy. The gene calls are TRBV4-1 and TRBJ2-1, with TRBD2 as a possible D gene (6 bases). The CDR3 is CASSQVRTTYNEQFF. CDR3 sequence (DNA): TGCGCCAGCAGCCAAGTCCGGACTACCTACAATGAGCAGTTCTTC.